The T cell receptor beta chain described here comes from a study of T cell changes during pregnancy in multiple sclerosis. In regard to this clone: A clone one base away is much larger, so this may be a read error. At the DNA level, this CDR3 is encoded by other sequences in the same sample as well.

Trimming cost V 6 bases and J 7 bases, with 16 bases left between them. The germline CDR1 and CDR2 sequences are KGHSH and LQKENI. This CDR3 region has 13 residues. Assay used: immunoSEQ multiplex PCR; TCRdb lists only in-frame clones, some missing. The profile shows about 36,000 clones, roughly 92% of them singletons. The TCR originated in a female donor in good health, enrolled as a control in a pregnancy study. Sequenced material: CD4+ T cells from peripheral blood mononuclear cells, taken in the third trimester of pregnancy. The V gene is TRBV18, the J gene TRBJ2-7; TRBD1 might be the D (6 bases). CDR3 bases: TGTGCCAGCTCCCCTAACACAGGGCGGGAGCAGTACTTC. Its translation: CASSPNTGREQYF. The variable domain in full, with the rest retrieved from reference TRBV18 and TRBJ2-7, is NAGVMQNPRHLVRRRGQEARLRCSPMKGHSHVYWYRQLPEEGLKFMVYLQKENIIDESGMPKERFSAEFPKEGPSILRIQQVVRGDSAAYFCASSPNTGREQYFGPGTRLTVT.